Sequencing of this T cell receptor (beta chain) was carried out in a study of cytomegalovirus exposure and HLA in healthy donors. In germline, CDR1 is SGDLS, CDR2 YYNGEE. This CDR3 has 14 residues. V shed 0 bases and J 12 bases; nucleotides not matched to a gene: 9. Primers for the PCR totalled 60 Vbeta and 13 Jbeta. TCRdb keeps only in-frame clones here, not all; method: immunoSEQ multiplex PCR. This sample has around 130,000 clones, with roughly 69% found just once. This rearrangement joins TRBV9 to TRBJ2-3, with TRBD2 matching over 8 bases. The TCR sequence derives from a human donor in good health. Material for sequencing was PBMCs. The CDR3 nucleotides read TGTGCCAGCAGCGTAGATTCGGGAGGGTCCCCTCAGTATTTT. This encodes CASSVDSGGSPQYF.